This T cell receptor (beta chain) was captured in a study of Ad26.COV2.S vaccination and SARS-CoV-2 variants. As for treatment: 19 received Ad26.COV2.S at low or high dose, single or two shots; 5 received placebo; per-sample allocation not given. Vaccine and placebo recipients were sampled on day 63 after the first injection. V was pared by 0 bases and J by 1 base, with 6 bases of the junction left unmatched. Germline-derived CDR1 and CDR2 are SGHDT and YYEEEE. The CDR3 has 17 residues. Profiling relied on immunoSEQ multiplex PCR, and the TCRdb table lists in-frame clones only, not all of them. In the table there are roughly 700,000 clones, 89% of which are singletons.

V gene TRBV5-6 combines with J gene TRBJ2-5, with 10 bases identical to TRBD2. This clonotype originated in a person between 18 and 65 years old who received the Ad26.COV2.S COVID-19 vaccine or a placebo. The source material was peripheral blood, sampled in a trial of Ad26.COV2.S vaccine versus placebo. The CDR3 DNA is TGTGCCAGCAGCTTGGCTGTTACTAGCGGGGTCCAAGAGACCCAGTACTTC. Encoded protein: CASSLAVTSGVQETQYF.